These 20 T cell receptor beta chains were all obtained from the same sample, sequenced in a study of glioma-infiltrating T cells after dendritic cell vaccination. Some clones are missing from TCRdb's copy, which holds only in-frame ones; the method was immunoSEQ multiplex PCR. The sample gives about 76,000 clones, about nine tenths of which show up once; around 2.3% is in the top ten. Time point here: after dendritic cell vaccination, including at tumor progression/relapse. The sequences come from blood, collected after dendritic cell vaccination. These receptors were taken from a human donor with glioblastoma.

CDR3 in amino acids: CASRPPMEADTQYF. The CDR3 nucleotides read TGTGCCAGCAGACCCCCGATGGAGGCAGATACGCAGTATTTT. The chain employs TRBV6-6 and TRBJ2-3, with D perhaps matching TRBD2 (5 bases). Germline V gene data show CDR1 as MNHNY and CDR2 as SVGAGI (reference sequence). CDR3 size: 14 residues. Trimming removed 6 bases at V and 4 bases at J, with 14 bases between.

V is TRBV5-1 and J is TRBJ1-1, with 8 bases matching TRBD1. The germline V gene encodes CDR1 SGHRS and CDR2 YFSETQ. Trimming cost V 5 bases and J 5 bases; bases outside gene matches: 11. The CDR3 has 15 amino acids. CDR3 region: CASRNTRGHETEAFF. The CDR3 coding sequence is TGCGCCAGCAGAAATACCAGGGGGCACGAAACTGAAGCTTTCTTT.

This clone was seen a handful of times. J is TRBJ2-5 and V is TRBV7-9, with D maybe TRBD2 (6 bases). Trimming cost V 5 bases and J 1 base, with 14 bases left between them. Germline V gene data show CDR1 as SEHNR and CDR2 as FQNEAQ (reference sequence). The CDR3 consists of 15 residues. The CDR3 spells CASSPTGTPQETQYF. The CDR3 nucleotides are TGTGCCAGCAGCCCCACCGGGACTCCCCAAGAGACCCAGTACTTC.

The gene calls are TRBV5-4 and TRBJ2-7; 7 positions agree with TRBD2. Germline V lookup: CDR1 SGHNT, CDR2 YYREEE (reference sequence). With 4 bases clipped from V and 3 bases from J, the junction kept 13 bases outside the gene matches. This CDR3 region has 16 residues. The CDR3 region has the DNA TGTGCCAGCAGCCGCACCACTAGCGCAGGACTCTACGAGCAGTACTTC. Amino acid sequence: CASSRTTSAGLYEQYF. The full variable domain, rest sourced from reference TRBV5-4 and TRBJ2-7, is ETGVTQSPTHLIKTRGQQVTLRCSSQSGHNTVSWYQQALGQGPQFIFQYYREEENGRGNFPPRFSGLQFPNYSSELNVNALELDDSALYLCASSRTTSAGLYEQYFGPGTRLTVT.

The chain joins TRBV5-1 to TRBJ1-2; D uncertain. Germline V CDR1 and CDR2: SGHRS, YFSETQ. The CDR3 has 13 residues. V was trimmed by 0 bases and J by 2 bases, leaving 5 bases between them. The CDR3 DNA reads TGCGCCAGCAGCTTGGACAACAACTATGGCTACACCTTC. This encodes CASSLDNNYGYTF.

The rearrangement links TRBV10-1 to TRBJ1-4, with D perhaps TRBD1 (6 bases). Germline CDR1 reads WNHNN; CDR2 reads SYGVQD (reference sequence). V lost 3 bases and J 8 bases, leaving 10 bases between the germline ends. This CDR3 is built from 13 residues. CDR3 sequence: CASSDGGREKLFF. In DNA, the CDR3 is TGCGCCAGCAGTGATGGGGGCCGAGAAAAACTGTTTTTT.

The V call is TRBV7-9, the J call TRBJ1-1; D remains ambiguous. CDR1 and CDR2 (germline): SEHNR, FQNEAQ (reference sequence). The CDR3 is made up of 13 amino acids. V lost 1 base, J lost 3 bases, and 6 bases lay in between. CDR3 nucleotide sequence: TGTGCCAGCAGCTTAGATGCAGACACTGAAGCTTTCTTT. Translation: CASSLDADTEAFF.

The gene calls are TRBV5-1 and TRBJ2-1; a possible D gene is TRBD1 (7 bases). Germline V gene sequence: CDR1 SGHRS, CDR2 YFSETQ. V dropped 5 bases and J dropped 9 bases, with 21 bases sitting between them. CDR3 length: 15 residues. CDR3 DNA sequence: TGCGCCAGCAGGGCTGGAGGGGGCGTTTCTGGTGAGCAGTTCTTC. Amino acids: CASRAGGGVSGEQFF.

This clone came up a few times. The CDR3 coding sequence is TGCAGTGCTAGTCTACTATTCGGCTACACCTTC. Translating it yields CSASLLFGYTF. The chain carries TRBV20-1 and TRBJ1-2, with D unresolved. Germline CDR1 is DFQATT and CDR2 is SNEGSKA (reference sequence). CDR3 length equals 11 residues. Trimming took off 3 bases at V and 8 bases at J, with 10 bases between the two ends.

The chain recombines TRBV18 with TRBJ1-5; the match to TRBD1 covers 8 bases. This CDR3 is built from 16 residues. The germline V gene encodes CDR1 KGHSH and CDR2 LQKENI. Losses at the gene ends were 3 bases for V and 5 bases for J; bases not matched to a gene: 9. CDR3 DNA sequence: TGTGCCAGCTCACCCCAGGACAGGGTGAGGGATCAGCCCCAGCATTTT. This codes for CASSPQDRVRDQPQHF.

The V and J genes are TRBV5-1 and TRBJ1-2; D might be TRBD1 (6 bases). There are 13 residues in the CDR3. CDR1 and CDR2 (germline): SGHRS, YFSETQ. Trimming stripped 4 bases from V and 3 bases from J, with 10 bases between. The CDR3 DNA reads TGCGCCAGCAGCCATCGACAGGACTATGGCTACACCTTC. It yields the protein CASSHRQDYGYTF.

CDR3 in amino acids: CAIETSGSGNEQFF. DNA for the CDR3: TGTGCCATCGAGACTAGCGGGAGTGGCAATGAGCAGTTCTTC. The rearrangement links TRBV10-3 to TRBJ2-1; TRBD2 aligns across 12 bases. Germline CDR1 ENHRY, CDR2 SYGVKD. Germline trimming cut 8 bases from V and 6 bases from J; bases unmatched to any gene: 5. The CDR3 loop spans 14 amino acids.

The CDR3 loop is CASSEPGTSGGTDTQYF. CDR3 nucleotide sequence: TGTGCCAGCAGTGAACCCGGGACTAGCGGGGGCACAGATACGCAGTATTTT. The V gene is TRBV2, the J gene TRBJ2-3; 13 bases map to TRBD2. The CDR3 covers 17 residues. Germline CDR1 SNHLY, CDR2 FYNNEI. Trimming at V came to 2 bases and at J to 1 base, leaving 3 bases not matched to a gene.

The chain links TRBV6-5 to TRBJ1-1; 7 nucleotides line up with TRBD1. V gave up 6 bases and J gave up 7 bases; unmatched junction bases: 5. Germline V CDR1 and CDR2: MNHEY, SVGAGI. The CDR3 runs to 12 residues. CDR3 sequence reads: CASRPQGIEAFF. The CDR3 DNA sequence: TGTGCCAGCAGACCACAGGGGATTGAAGCTTTCTTT.

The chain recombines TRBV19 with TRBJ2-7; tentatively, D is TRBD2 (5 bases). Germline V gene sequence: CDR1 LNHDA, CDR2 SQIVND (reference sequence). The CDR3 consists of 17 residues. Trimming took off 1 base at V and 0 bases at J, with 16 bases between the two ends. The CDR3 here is CASSIAARAPVSYEQYF. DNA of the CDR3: TGTGCCAGTAGTATAGCCGCGAGGGCGCCAGTCTCCTACGAGCAGTACTTC.

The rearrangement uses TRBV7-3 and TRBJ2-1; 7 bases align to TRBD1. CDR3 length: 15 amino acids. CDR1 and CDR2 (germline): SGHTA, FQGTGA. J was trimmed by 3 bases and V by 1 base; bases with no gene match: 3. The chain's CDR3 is CASSLRGQSYNEQFF. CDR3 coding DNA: TGTGCCAGCAGCTTAAGGGGACAGAGCTACAATGAGCAGTTCTTC.

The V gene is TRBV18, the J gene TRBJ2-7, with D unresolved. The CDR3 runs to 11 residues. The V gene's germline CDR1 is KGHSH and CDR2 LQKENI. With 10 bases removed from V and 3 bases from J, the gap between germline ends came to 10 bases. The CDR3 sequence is CANLTDYEQYF. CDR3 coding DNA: TGTGCCAACTTAACAGACTACGAGCAGTACTTC.

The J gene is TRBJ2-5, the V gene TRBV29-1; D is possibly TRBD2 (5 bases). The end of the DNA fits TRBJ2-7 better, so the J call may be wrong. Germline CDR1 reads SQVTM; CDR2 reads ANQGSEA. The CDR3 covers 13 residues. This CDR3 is CSGSTGWGYEQYF. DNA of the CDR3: TGCAGCGGGTCGACGGGGTGGGGTTACGAGCAGTACTTC.

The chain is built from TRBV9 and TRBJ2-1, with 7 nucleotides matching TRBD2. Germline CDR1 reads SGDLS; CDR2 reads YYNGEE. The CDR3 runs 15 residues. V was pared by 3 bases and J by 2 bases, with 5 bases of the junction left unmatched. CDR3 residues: CASSAASGAYNEQFF. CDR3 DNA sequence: TGTGCCAGCAGCGCGGCCAGCGGGGCCTACAATGAGCAGTTCTTC.

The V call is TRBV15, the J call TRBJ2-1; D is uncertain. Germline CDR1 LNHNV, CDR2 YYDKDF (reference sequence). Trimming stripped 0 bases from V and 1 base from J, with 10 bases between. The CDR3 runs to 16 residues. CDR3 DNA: TGTGCCACCAGCAGAGATTTAACAGCATCCTACAATGAGCAGTTCTTC. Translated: CATSRDLTASYNEQFF. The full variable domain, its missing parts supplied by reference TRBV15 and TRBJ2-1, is DAMVIQNPRYQVTQFGKPVTLSCSQTLNHNVMYWYQQKSSQAPKLLFHYYDKDFNNEADTPDNFQSRRPNTSFCFLDIRSPGLGDTAMYLCATSRDLTASYNEQFFGPGTRLTVL.